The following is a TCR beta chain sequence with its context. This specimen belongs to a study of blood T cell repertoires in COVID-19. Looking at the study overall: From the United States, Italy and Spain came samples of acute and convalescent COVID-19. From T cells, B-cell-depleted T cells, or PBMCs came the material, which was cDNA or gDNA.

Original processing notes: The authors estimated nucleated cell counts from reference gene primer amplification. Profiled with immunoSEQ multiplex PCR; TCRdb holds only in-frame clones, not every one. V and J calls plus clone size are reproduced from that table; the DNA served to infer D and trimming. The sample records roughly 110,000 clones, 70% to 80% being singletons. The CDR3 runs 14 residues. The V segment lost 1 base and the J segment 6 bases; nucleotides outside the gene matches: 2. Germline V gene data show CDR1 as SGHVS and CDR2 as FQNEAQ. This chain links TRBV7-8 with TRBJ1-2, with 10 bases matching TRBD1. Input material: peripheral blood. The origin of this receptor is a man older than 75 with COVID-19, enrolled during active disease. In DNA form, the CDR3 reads TGTGCCAGCAGCTTAGGAGGGACAGGGGATGGCTACACCTTC. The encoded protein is CASSLGGTGDGYTF.